Presented here are 2 T cell receptor beta chains from one specimen sequenced in a study of blood T cell repertoires in COVID-19. Sequencing used immunoSEQ multiplex PCR; TCRdb keeps in-frame clones, though not all of them. The table lists some 150,000 clones, about 80% of them singletons, with just over 0.55% in the top ten. Sequenced sample: peripheral blood. Source of these receptors: a man in his sixties with acute or convalescent COVID-19.

This chain links TRBV15 with TRBJ1-1; D is possibly TRBD1 (5 bases). The CDR3 extends over 18 amino acids. Germline values: CDR1 LNHNV, CDR2 YYDKDF (reference sequence). The V end lost 3 bases, the J end lost 4 bases, and 24 bases lay between the germline ends. CDR3 in DNA: TGTGCCACCAGCAGGGGGGGGTCACCGGGGCAAATGGGCACTGAAGCTTTCTTT. It codes for CATSRGGSPGQMGTEAFF.

Note on this clone: One end of the junction does not line up with germline, which may come from a read error. V gene TRBV12-3 or TRBV12-4 combines with J gene TRBJ2-1, with 7 positions matching TRBD2. The CDR3 consists of 12 residues. CDR3 region: CASSRGGAYTIF. Here the CDR3 DNA reads TGTGCCAGCAGTAGGGGAGGGGCCTACACAATCTTC.